These T cell receptor beta chains were read from a single sample in a study of shared clonotypes between healthy human individuals. The assay was immunoSEQ multiplex PCR, and TCRdb's table has in-frame clones only and misses some. The sample contains about 2.3 million clones, around 90% of which appear only once. The specimen was naive CD4+ T cells from PBMCs. These TCRs come from a man between 18 and 35 years old in good health. Some clones in this sample may be carry-over from other donors' samples. Both conserved end residues are part of each CDR3. The D gene is left open where the match is weak. Size values are once, few and many counts, or a class for expanded clones, and some rows have none.

once,.,TRBJ2-3,TRBV27,TGTGCCAGCAGTTTATTCGCATTGGCGGGTAGGGCAGATACGCAGTATTTT,CASSLFALAGRADTQYF
.,TRBD1,TRBJ1-5,TRBV2,TGTGCCACCCAAACAGACAGGGGCGATCAGCCCCAGCATTTT,CATQTDRGDQPQHF
once,.,TRBJ2-7,TRBV18,TGTGCCAGCTCACCGACTCTCTCCTACGAGCAGTACTTC,CASSPTLSYEQYF
.,.,TRBJ1-2,TRBV19,TGTGCCAGTAGTGGGGGTGTGGAAACTAACTATGGCTACACCTTC,CASSGGVETNYGYTF
few,.,TRBJ2-3,TRBV2,TGTGCCAGCAGTGAAAGGTCAGATACGCAGTATTTT,CASSERSDTQYF
.,.,TRBJ2-4,TRBV5-5,TGTGCCAGCAGCTTGGTGAATCACGTTAAAAACATTCAGTACTTC,CASSLVNHVKNIQYF
.,TRBD1,TRBJ1-1,TRBV30,TGTGCCTGGACCCCAGGGGGCAAAACTGAAGCTTTCTTT,CAWTPGGKTEAFF
.,TRBD2,TRBJ2-7,TRBV29-1,TGCAGCGTTGCGCTGGGCGGGAGGGCCTACGAGCAGTACTTC,CSVALGGRAYEQYF
.,TRBD1,TRBJ2-6,TRBV5-1,TGCGCCAGCAGCGCCCTTCCGGGACAGGGGGCGGCAGGCGGGGCCAACGTCCTGACTTTC,CASSALPGQGAAGGANVLTF
.,.,TRBJ2-7,TRBV7-8,TGTGCCAGCAGCTTAGCCACGGGAAGGGGGGAAGAGCAGTACTTC,CASSLATGRGEEQYF
.,.,TRBJ2-7,TRBV18,TGTGCCAGCTCACCGGGGACTTCCTACGAGCAGTACTTC,CASSPGTSYEQYF
.,TRBD1,TRBJ1-1,TRBV4-1,TGCGCCAGCAGGGATCCATACAGGGGTCTTCTGAACACTGAAGCTTTCTTT,CASRDPYRGLLNTEAFF
.,.,TRBJ1-1,TRBV18,TGTGCCAGCTCACCGAACAGGGTGGCCACTGAAGCTTTCTTT,CASSPNRVATEAFF
.,.,TRBJ2-5,TRBV7-2,TGTGCCAGCAGCCTGCGGACAGTCCAAGAGACCCAGTACTTC,CASSLRTVQETQYF
.,.,TRBJ1-1,TRBV28,TGTGCCAGTAGCGTGGGGGGTGCTATGAACACTGAAGCTTTCTTT,CASSVGGAMNTEAFF
.,.,TRBJ2-4,TRBV9,TGTGCCAGCAGCGTAGGAAAGGGGAACATTCAGTACTTC,CASSVGKGNIQYF
.,.,TRBJ1-5,TRBV7-8,TGTGCCAGCAGCCGGGACTATAGCAATCAGCCCCAGCATTTT,CASSRDYSNQPQHF
.,TRBD2,TRBJ2-3,TRBV7-9,TGTGCCAGCAGCTTATCAATCAGCGGGACTCTGTCAGATACGCAGTATTTT,CASSLSISGTLSDTQYF
.,TRBD2,TRBJ2-3,TRBV5-4,TGTGCCAGCAGCCGGACTAGCGGGGAAGCGGATACGCAGTATTTT,CASSRTSGEADTQYF
.,.,TRBJ1-1,TRBV7-8,TGTGCCAGCAGCTTAGTCGGGGGGAACACTGAAGCTTTCTTT,CASSLVGGNTEAFF
.,.,TRBJ2-1,TRBV6-5,TGTGCCACCACGCTGATGGGAGAGCAGTTCTTC,CATTLMGEQFF
few,.,TRBJ1-1,TRBV29-1,TGCAGCGTTGCGGAGGACGCGAACACTGAAGCTTTCTTT,CSVAEDANTEAFF